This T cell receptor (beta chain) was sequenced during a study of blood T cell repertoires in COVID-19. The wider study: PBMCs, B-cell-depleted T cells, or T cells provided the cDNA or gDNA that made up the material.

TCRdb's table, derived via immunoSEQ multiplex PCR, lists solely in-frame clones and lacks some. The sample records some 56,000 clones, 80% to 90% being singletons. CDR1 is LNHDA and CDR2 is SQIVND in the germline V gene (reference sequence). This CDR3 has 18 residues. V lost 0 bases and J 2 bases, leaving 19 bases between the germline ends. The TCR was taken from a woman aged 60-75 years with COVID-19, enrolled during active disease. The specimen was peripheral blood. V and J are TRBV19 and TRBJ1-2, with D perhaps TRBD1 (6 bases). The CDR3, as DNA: TGTGCCAGTAGTATAGATCTCCCCGGGGACACCGTAAACTATGGCTACACCTTC. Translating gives CASSIDLPGDTVNYGYTF.